The 25 T cell receptor beta chains presented below share a single source sample, sequenced in a study of graft-versus-host responses after intestinal transplantation. Profiled with immunoSEQ multiplex PCR; TCRdb holds only in-frame clones, not every one. The sample lists over 70,000 clones; around 83% were seen once. For these receptors, no antigen is known. The starting material was unstimulated CD8+ T cells sorted from spleen or lymph node cells, obtained before intestinal transplant. Receptor source: a human donor who received an intestinal transplant.

CDR3 amino acids: CASSWDLRSYEQYF. The CDR3 coding sequence is TGTGCCAGCAGTTGGGACCTTCGCTCCTACGAGCAGTACTTC. This chain links TRBV28 with TRBJ2-7; D is possibly TRBD1 or TRBD2 (5 bases each). The CDR3 is 14 residues long. V lost 4 bases to trimming and J lost 0 bases, with 10 bases between them. Per germline, CDR1 MDHEN and CDR2 SYDVKM. Full variable domain (remainder filled in from reference TRBV28 and TRBJ2-7): DVKVTQSSRYLVKRTGEKVFLECVQDMDHENMFWYRQDPGLGLRLIYFSYDVKMKEKGDIPEGYSVSREKKERFSLILESASTNQTSMYLCASSWDLRSYEQYFGPGTRLTVT.

The chain is built from TRBV11-2 and TRBJ2-7; 9 positions agree with TRBD2. The CDR3 is 16 amino acids. Germline-derived CDR1 and CDR2 are SGHAT and FQNNGV. J gave up 5 bases and V 7 bases, and 15 bases lay outside the gene matches. The CDR3 spells CASTRMGGRAGNEQYF. CDR3 DNA sequence: TGTGCCAGCACCCGTATGGGCGGGAGGGCCGGAAACGAGCAGTACTTC.

This chain joins TRBV7-9 and TRBJ2-7; D ambiguous. The CDR3 extends over 13 amino acids. Germline CDR1 SEHNR, CDR2 FQNEAQ (reference sequence). The ends were cut back, 2 bases at V and 4 bases at J, with 9 bases in the middle. CDR3 sequence: CASSLPAPYEQYF. As DNA, the CDR3 is TGTGCCAGCAGCTTACCCGCCCCTTACGAGCAGTACTTC.

This chain joins TRBV7-2 and TRBJ2-3; no definite D call. The germline V and J ends were trimmed by 1 base and 2 bases, with 10 bases remaining between them. The CDR3 totals 15 residues. Germline V gene lookup returns CDR1 SGHTA and CDR2 FQGNSA. The CDR3 spells CASSLEVLDTDTQYF. The DNA of the CDR3 is TGTGCCAGCAGCTTAGAGGTTTTGGACACAGATACGCAGTATTTT.

This chain joins TRBV14 and TRBJ2-3; 13 bases align to TRBD2. CDR3 length: 18 residues. Germline loops: CDR1 SGHDN, CDR2 FVKESK. V shed 1 base and J 2 bases; nucleotides not matched to a gene: 6. CDR3 sequence reads: CASSQAGLAGRYTDTQYF. The DNA for the CDR3 is TGTGCCAGCAGCCAAGCGGGACTAGCGGGAAGATACACAGATACGCAGTATTTT. The full variable domain, its missing parts supplied by reference TRBV14 and TRBJ2-3, is EAGVTQFPSHSVIEKGQTVTLRCDPISGHDNLYWYRRVMGKEIKFLLHFVKESKQDESGMPNNRFLAERTGGTYSTLKVQPAELEDSGVYFCASSQAGLAGRYTDTQYFGPGTRLTVL.

This chain joins TRBV28 and TRBJ2-1, with unresolved D. V lost 3 bases and J lost 1, with 7 bases in between. Germline V gene sequence: CDR1 MDHEN, CDR2 SYDVKM. The CDR3 is 14 amino acids. The CDR3 DNA reads as TGTGCCAGCAGTTTGACCGGTTCCTACAATGAGCAGTTCTTC. Residues: CASSLTGSYNEQFF.

The J gene is TRBJ2-2, the V gene TRBV9; the match to TRBD1 covers 11 bases. Trimming cost V 4 bases and J 2 bases; bases outside gene matches: 7. CDR1 is SGDLS, CDR2 YYNGEE, per germline. CDR3 length equals 17 residues. The CDR3 here is CASSRRTGGKNTGELFF. The DNA of the CDR3 is TGTGCCAGCAGCCGGAGGACAGGGGGCAAAAACACCGGGGAGCTGTTTTTT. Supplemented by reference TRBV9 and TRBJ2-2, the full variable domain reads DSGVTQTPKHLITATGQRVTLRCSPRSGDLSVYWYQQSLDQGLQFLIQYYNGEERAKGNILERFSAQQFPDLHSELNLSSLELGDSALYFCASSRRTGGKNTGELFFGEGSRLTVL.

The chain employs TRBV15 and TRBJ2-2; D is perhaps TRBD1 or TRBD2 (5 bases each). Trimming removed 4 bases from V and 4 bases from J, with 19 bases in between. The CDR3 totals 17 residues. Germline V gene lookup returns CDR1 LNHNV and CDR2 YYDKDF (reference sequence). The CDR3 region is CATSTIGTRVGTGELFF. CDR3 coding DNA: TGTGCCACCAGCACCATCGGGACCAGGGTGGGCACCGGGGAGCTGTTTTTT.

V usage is TRBV6-1 and J usage is TRBJ2-5, with D possibly TRBD2 on 6 matching bases. CDR3 length: 13 residues. CDR1 and CDR2 (germline): MNHNS, SASEGT. V gave up 4 bases and J gave up 3 bases, with 9 bases separating them. The CDR3 region is CASSGPGEETQYF. In nucleotides, the CDR3 is TGTGCCAGCAGTGGACCGGGGGAAGAGACCCAGTACTTC.

The chain employs TRBV5-6 and TRBJ2-7, with a weak D call TRBD1 (6 bases). V was clipped by 4 bases and J by 5 bases, with 10 bases between them. CDR1 SGHDT and CDR2 YYEEEE come from the germline V gene. The CDR3 loop spans 12 amino acids. The CDR3 protein is CASSPQGNEQYF. Here the CDR3 DNA reads TGTGCCAGCAGCCCACAGGGTAACGAGCAGTACTTC.

This clone was counted a single time. The chain has TRBV28 and TRBJ2-3, with unresolved D. V lost 5 bases, J lost 2 bases, and 14 bases lay in between. From germline, CDR1 is MDHEN and CDR2 SYDVKM. The length of the CDR3 is 15 residues. The CDR3 DNA sequence: TGTGCCAGCAGTAGAGACGAGGACGACACAGATACGCAGTATTTT. Encoded protein: CASSRDEDDTDTQYF.

The rearrangement links TRBV7-6 to TRBJ2-1; 9 nucleotides match TRBD2. This CDR3 comprises 16 residues. Losses at the gene ends were 1 base for V and 5 bases for J; bases not matched to a gene: 6. Germline-derived CDR1 and CDR2 are SGHVS and FNYEAQ. The CDR3 DNA sequence: TGTGCCAGCAGCTTAGAAGGCGGGGGGGCCGACAATGAGCAGTTCTTC. This translates into CASSLEGGGADNEQFF.

This clone was observed a single time. The V and J genes are TRBV6-5 and TRBJ1-2; tentatively, D is TRBD1 (6 bases). In germline, CDR1 is MNHEY, CDR2 SVGAGI. The CDR3 is 14 amino acids. Trimming took off 0 bases at V and 7 bases at J, with 12 bases between the two ends. CDR3 sequence reads: CASSYSAGASGYTF. The CDR3 DNA sequence: TGTGCCAGCAGTTACTCGGCGGGGGCAAGTGGCTACACCTTC.

The rearrangement joins TRBV4-1 to TRBJ2-1; D is possibly TRBD2 (6 bases). V was clipped by 0 bases and J by 8 bases, with 14 bases between them. This CDR3 comprises 15 residues. The V gene's germline CDR1 is MGHRA and CDR2 YSYEKL. The CDR3 is CASSQDYGSGDEQFF. CDR3 sequence (DNA): TGCGCCAGCAGCCAAGACTACGGGAGTGGCGATGAGCAGTTCTTC.

The rearrangement uses TRBV7-7 and TRBJ2-7, with a possible D match to TRBD2 (5 bases). The CDR3 spans 14 residues. The germline V gene encodes CDR1 SSHAT and CDR2 FNYEAQ (reference sequence). Between the trimmed V and J ends, which lost 0 bases and 6 bases, there was a span of 12 bases. CDR3 loop: CASSLAGAGAEQYF. DNA of the CDR3: TGTGCCAGCAGCTTAGCGGGTGCGGGTGCCGAGCAGTACTTC.

The rearrangement joins TRBV5-1 to TRBJ2-2; 15 bases align to TRBD2. V was pared by 4 bases and J by 3 bases, with 7 bases of the junction left unmatched. Germline V gene sequence: CDR1 SGHRS, CDR2 YFSETQ. CDR3 length equals 18 residues. For the CDR3, the DNA is TGCGCCAGCAGCCCCGGACTAGCGGGAGGGCGGTACACCGGGGAGCTGTTTTTT. Translated, it gives CASSPGLAGGRYTGELFF. Combining the CDR3 with reference TRBV5-1 and TRBJ2-2 gives the whole variable domain KAGVTQTPRYLIKTRGQQVTLSCSPISGHRSVSWYQQTPGQGLQFLFEYFSETQRNKGNFPGRFSGRQFSNSRSEMNVSTLELGDSALYLCASSPGLAGGRYTGELFFGEGSRLTVL.

The rearrangement links TRBV10-2 to TRBJ1-2, with TRBD1 matching over 9 bases. CDR3 size: 16 residues. The germline CDR1 and CDR2 sequences are WSHSY and SAAADI. With 1 base clipped from V and 2 bases from J, the junction kept 5 bases outside the gene matches. The CDR3 loop is CASSEFRGQGNYGYTF. The CDR3 coding sequence is TGCGCCAGCAGTGAGTTTAGGGGACAGGGAAACTATGGCTACACCTTC.

The chain joins TRBV4-1 to TRBJ2-1, with a possible D match to TRBD2 (7 bases). Germline assignment: CDR1 MGHRA and CDR2 YSYEKL. The germline V and J ends were trimmed by 4 bases and 4 bases, with 17 bases remaining between them. The CDR3 is made up of 16 amino acids. The CDR3, as DNA: TGCGCCAGCAGCCCCATCTGGGGGGGGACATACAATGAGCAGTTCTTC. It is translated as CASSPIWGGTYNEQFF.

Details on this clone: The junction and the germline gene differ at one end; a read error may be behind it. This chain links TRBV4-1 with TRBJ1-5; no clear D. The CDR3 consists of 13 residues. Germline V gives CDR1 MGHRA, CDR2 YSYEKL. The DNA for the CDR3 is TGCGCCGGCAGCCAAGTAGGTGGTAAGCCCCAGCATTTT. Translation: CAGSQVGGKPQHF.

The rearrangement links TRBV28 to TRBJ1-3, with 9 bases identical to TRBD1. Germline CDR1 is MDHEN and CDR2 is SYDVKM. The CDR3 consists of 15 residues. J was trimmed by 4 bases and V by 6 bases; bases with no gene match: 7. CDR3 region: CASSITGGVGNTIYF. CDR3 sequence (DNA): TGTGCCAGCAGCATAACAGGGGGCGTGGGAAACACCATATATTTT.

The genes are TRBV28 and TRBJ2-7; 9 bases map to TRBD2. CDR1 MDHEN and CDR2 SYDVKM come from the germline V gene. The CDR3 has 16 residues. V shed 6 bases, J shed 4 bases, and the junction held 13 bases outside the gene matches. The CDR3 nucleotides read TGTGCCAGCAGCCCGTTGGGCGGGAGGGTGGCGTACGAGCAGTACTTC. It yields the protein CASSPLGGRVAYEQYF.

A single count supports this clone. The chain is built from TRBV2 and TRBJ2-7; D remains unclear. The V gene lost 7 bases and the J gene lost 0 bases, with 7 bases spanning the gap. The CDR3 is 12 amino acids. CDR1 is SNHLY, CDR2 FYNNEI, per germline. CDR3 nucleotides: TGTGCCAGCACGGCAGCCTCCTACGAGCAGTACTTC. It translates to CASTAASYEQYF. Full variable domain (outside the CDR3, taken from reference TRBV2 and TRBJ2-7): EPEVTQTPSHQVTQMGQEVILRCVPISNHLYFYWYRQILGQKVEFLVSFYNNEISEKSEIFDDQFSVERPDGSNFTLKIRSTKLEDSAMYFCASTAASYEQYFGPGTRLTVT.

This clone was seen more than once but under ten times. This chain links TRBV6-1 with TRBJ2-1; 7 bases are a match to TRBD2. The V segment lost 0 bases and the J segment 1 base; nucleotides outside the gene matches: 0. The germline V gene has CDR1 MNHNS and CDR2 SASEGT. The CDR3 loop spans 15 amino acids. This CDR3 is CASSEAGGSYNEQFF. In DNA form, the CDR3 reads TGTGCCAGCAGTGAAGCGGGGGGGTCCTACAATGAGCAGTTCTTC.

This sequence joins TRBV29-1 and TRBJ2-3; D not resolved. There are 16 residues in the CDR3. Trimming removed 0 bases at V and 2 bases at J, with 15 bases between. Germline CDR1 and CDR2: SQVTM and ANQGSEA. The DNA of the CDR3 is TGCAGCGTTGAAGATCGTGGCCGCACGGTCACAGATACGCAGTATTTT. Translated, it gives CSVEDRGRTVTDTQYF.

This clone came up once. The genes are TRBV9 and TRBJ2-2; D unresolved. Germline-derived CDR1 and CDR2 are SGDLS and YYNGEE. V was cut by 4 bases and J by 6 bases, with 13 bases left in between. The CDR3 spans 14 residues. The CDR3 is CASSPSGEPGELFF. The CDR3 bases are TGTGCCAGCAGCCCGAGTGGGGAACCCGGGGAGCTGTTTTTT.